Described below is a single T cell receptor (beta chain) sequence and its context. The target antigen is unknown. Sequence at one end of the junction differs from germline and may be a read error. The data derive from a study of PD-1 blockade in classical Hodgkin lymphoma. The wider study: Patients were infused with nivolumab 3 mg/kg every 2 weeks.

Profiled with immunoSEQ multiplex PCR; TCRdb holds only in-frame clones, not every one. Here the sample spans roughly 70,000 clones, roughly two thirds being singletons. Broader study findings: Newly diagnosed and completely responding patients shared comparable baseline diversity.

Germline values: CDR1 LGHNT, CDR2 FRNRAP. The CDR3 length is 16 residues. No patient escaped relapse after autologous stem cell transplantation, and brentuximab vedotin exposure varied. This TCR was sampled from a human donor with classical Hodgkin lymphoma. This chain connects TRBV12-5 to TRBJ2-1; 9 nucleotides match TRBD2. Sample: peripheral blood mononuclear cells (PBMCs), taken before the second cycle of nivolumab. Written as DNA, the CDR3 is TGTGCTAGTGGCTTGGGCGGGACTAGCCAGGACGATGAGCAGTTCTTC. Protein sequence: CASGLGGTSQDDEQFF.